A single sample gave rise to the 20 T cell receptor beta chains below, sequenced in a study of T cell responses to AZD1222 COVID-19 vaccine. Some clones are missing from TCRdb's copy, which holds only in-frame ones; the method was immunoSEQ multiplex PCR. The data contain 150,000 or so clones, around 90% of them seen just once; the ten biggest clones take up around 1.3%. Specimen: peripheral blood, collected on day 0 of AZD1222 vaccination. The receptors shown here come from an adult in good health.

The CDR3 protein is CASSLRDTKNSPLHF. The CDR3 region has the DNA TGCGCCAGCAGCTTGAGGGACACGAAAAATTCACCCCTCCACTTT. The chain uses TRBV5-1 and TRBJ1-6; D is possibly TRBD1 (6 bases). The germline V gene encodes CDR1 SGHRS and CDR2 YFSETQ. V lost 1 base and J 7 bases, leaving 12 bases between the germline ends. The CDR3 is made up of 15 amino acids.

This clone was recorded once. The chain combines TRBV19 with TRBJ2-3; 8 bases are shared with TRBD1. With 4 bases clipped from V and 3 bases from J, the junction kept 15 bases outside the gene matches. Germline CDR1 is LNHDA and CDR2 is SQIVND (reference sequence). CDR3 length: 18 residues. CDR3 DNA: TGTGCCAGTAGTACACCCGGGACAGGTCTTTTCGAGACAGATACGCAGTATTTT. It is translated as CASSTPGTGLFETDTQYF.

The chain is built from TRBV3-1 (or the pseudogene TRBV3-2) and TRBJ1-2; D is uncertain. V lost 0 bases and J 1 base, leaving 9 bases between the germline ends. Germline V CDR1 and CDR2: LGHDT, YNNKEL (reference sequence). The length of the CDR3 is 15 residues. Here the CDR3 reads CASSQEVTDNYGYTF. The CDR3 DNA is TGTGCCAGCAGCCAAGAGGTTACAGATAACTATGGCTACACCTTC.

The rearrangement links TRBV15 to TRBJ1-5; tentative D call: TRBD1 (5 bases). From germline, CDR1 is LNHNV and CDR2 YYDKDF (reference sequence). The CDR3 has 14 amino acids. V lost 1 base to trimming and J lost 6 bases, with 10 bases between them. As DNA, the CDR3 is TGTGCCACCAGCAGAGTGCTCACAGGTCAGCCCCAGCATTTT. Translation gives CATSRVLTGQPQHF.

Points on this clone: An end of the junction differs from the germline gene, which may be a read error. V and J are TRBV5-6 and TRBJ1-1; D unclear. CDR3 length: 13 residues. The germline gives CDR1 SGHDT, CDR2 YYEEEE. The CDR3 is CASSLAGNIEAFF. The CDR3 DNA reads TGTGCCAGCAGCTTGGCCGGTAACATTGAAGCTTTCTTT.

This clone was seen just once. The rearrangement links TRBV6-2 or TRBV6-3 to TRBJ2-3; 7 bases align to TRBD1. The CDR3 has 14 residues. Germline V lookup: CDR1 MNHEY, CDR2 SVGEGT. J was trimmed by 3 bases and V by 6 bases; bases with no gene match: 6. The CDR3 nucleotides read TGTGCCAGCAGCCAGGGGGATACTACAGATACGCAGTATTTT. As protein: CASSQGDTTDTQYF.

The rearrangement joins TRBV2 to TRBJ1-5, with D perhaps matching TRBD1 (6 bases). Per the germline V gene, CDR1 is SNHLY and CDR2 is FYNNEI. This CDR3 comprises 13 residues. The ends were cut back, 5 bases at V and 6 bases at J, with 11 bases in the middle. The CDR3 spells CASSQGLGQPQHF. CDR3 sequence (DNA): TGTGCCAGCAGTCAGGGGTTAGGTCAGCCCCAGCATTTT.

The rearrangement joins TRBV10-3 to TRBJ2-5; D call uncertain. The V gene's germline CDR1 is ENHRY and CDR2 SYGVKD. This CDR3 has 15 amino acids. V lost 4 bases and J 1 base, leaving 13 bases between the germline ends. The CDR3 coding sequence is TGTGCCATCAGTGGAGTCGTAGGGATCCAAGAGACCCAGTACTTC. Residues: CAISGVVGIQETQYF.

The chain couples TRBV7-9 to TRBJ1-1; 7 bases are a match to TRBD1. V shed 5 bases and J 1 base; nucleotides not matched to a gene: 10. Germline loops: CDR1 SEHNR, CDR2 FQNEAQ (reference sequence). This CDR3 is built from 16 residues. The CDR3 DNA reads TGTGCCAGCAGCCTGAGACAGGGCGAAACGAACACTGAAGCTTTCTTT. Protein sequence: CASSLRQGETNTEAFF. Full variable domain (outside the CDR3, taken from reference TRBV7-9 and TRBJ1-1): DTGVSQNPRHKITKRGQNVTFRCDPISEHNRLYWYRQTLGQGPEFLTYFQNEAQLEKSRLLSDRFSAERPKGSFSTLEIQRTEQGDSAMYLCASSLRQGETNTEAFFGQGTRLTVV.

The CDR3 loop reads CASSAGLISYEQYF. DNA of the CDR3: TGTGCCAGCAGCGCCGGGTTGATATCCTACGAGCAGTACTTC. V usage is TRBV7-2 and J usage is TRBJ2-7; D ambiguous. Germline assignment: CDR1 SGHTA and CDR2 FQGNSA. V shed 5 bases and J shed 1 base, with 12 bases lying between them. This CDR3 has 14 residues.

The rearrangement uses TRBV6-6 and TRBJ1-1; D ambiguous. Germline CDR1 reads MNHNY; CDR2 reads SVGAGI (reference sequence). The CDR3 extends over 16 amino acids. Trimming stripped 2 bases from V and 2 bases from J, with 15 bases between. The CDR3 sequence: CASSYDLPQPNTEAFF. In DNA form, the CDR3 reads TGTGCCAGCAGTTACGACCTCCCACAACCCAACACTGAAGCTTTCTTT.

J is TRBJ1-5 and V is TRBV4-3; tentative D call: TRBD1 (6 bases). This CDR3 region has 15 residues. The V end was cut by 0 bases, the J end by 6 bases, with 12 bases between. Germline values: CDR1 LGHNA, CDR2 YSLEER. The CDR3 spells CASSQDRGGGQPQHF. For the CDR3, the DNA is TGCGCCAGCAGCCAAGACAGGGGAGGGGGTCAGCCCCAGCATTTT.

The genes are TRBV9 and TRBJ1-4; the D gene is possibly TRBD1 (5 bases). V lost 4 bases and J lost 2, with 12 bases in between. CDR3 length equals 15 residues. Per the germline V gene, CDR1 is SGDLS and CDR2 is YYNGEE. The CDR3 nucleotides read TGTGCCAGCAGCCCCGGGACCGCCACTAATGAAAAACTGTTTTTT. Encoded protein: CASSPGTATNEKLFF.

The genes are TRBV3-1 (or the pseudogene TRBV3-2) and TRBJ2-7; D remains unclear. Germline V gene data show CDR1 as LGHDT and CDR2 as YNNKEL (reference sequence). V lost 0 bases and J 4 bases, leaving 13 bases between the germline ends. CDR3 length equals 15 residues. CDR3 bases: TGTGCCAGCAGCCAAGACGGCAGCGATCAATACGAGCAGTACTTC. Translation gives CASSQDGSDQYEQYF.

A few counts support this clone. The CDR3 DNA reads as TGTGCCAGCGAGCGGGAGCTCCTCTACGAGCAGTACTTC. This translates into CASERELLYEQYF. The chain carries TRBV2 and TRBJ2-7, with 8 bases lining up with TRBD2. Germline values: CDR1 SNHLY, CDR2 FYNNEI. V shed 8 bases, J shed 3 bases, and the junction held 6 bases outside the gene matches. The CDR3 is 13 amino acids. The whole variable domain, filled in from reference TRBV2 and TRBJ2-7, reads EPEVTQTPSHQVTQMGQEVILRCVPISNHLYFYWYRQILGQKVEFLVSFYNNEISEKSEIFDDQFSVERPDGSNFTLKIRSTKLEDSAMYFCASERELLYEQYFGPGTRLTVT.

This clone is a singleton in its sample. The J gene is TRBJ2-5, the V gene TRBV15, with TRBD2 identical over 8 bases. Germline lookup yields CDR1 LNHNV and CDR2 YYDKDF (reference sequence). V was pared by 0 bases and J by 5 bases, with 5 bases of the junction left unmatched. This CDR3 has 15 amino acids. CDR3 in amino acids: CATSRDSGGGETQYF. CDR3 in DNA: TGTGCCACCAGCAGAGATTCGGGCGGGGGGGAGACCCAGTACTTC.

The chain links TRBV9 to TRBJ1-2; the match to TRBD1 covers 10 bases. The CDR3 totals 15 residues. The V gene end was trimmed by 2 bases and the J gene end by 7 bases; junction bases not matched to a gene: 8. Germline V CDR1 and CDR2: SGDLS, YYNGEE. Here the CDR3 DNA reads TGTGCCAGCAGCGTGCGGACAGGGGGAATGAGTGGCTACACCTTC. It specifies CASSVRTGGMSGYTF.

V is TRBV30 and J is TRBJ2-7; a weak D match, TRBD2 (6 bases). The CDR3 is 13 amino acids. Germline V gene lookup returns CDR1 GTSNPN and CDR2 SVGIG (reference sequence). Trimming removed 3 bases at V and 7 bases at J, with 16 bases between. CDR3: CAWSLGGAGEQYF. Written as DNA, the CDR3 is TGTGCCTGGAGCCTGGGCGGGGCGGGGGAGCAGTACTTC.

V is TRBV6-2 or TRBV6-3 and J is TRBJ2-7, with 16 bases matching TRBD2. With V trimmed by 4 bases and J by 2 bases, 2 bases remained unmatched. Germline assignment: CDR1 MNHEY and CDR2 SVGEGT. The CDR3 contains 16 residues. CDR3 protein: CASSSGLAGGTYEQYF. The CDR3 bases are TGTGCCAGCAGTTCGGGACTAGCGGGGGGGACCTACGAGCAGTACTTC.

This chain uses TRBV7-9 with TRBJ1-2; D is unresolved. Trimming removed 1 base at V and 7 bases at J, with 7 bases between. This CDR3 region has 12 residues. Looked up from germline, CDR1 is SEHNR and CDR2 is FQNEAQ (reference sequence). The CDR3 bases are TGTGCCAGCAGCTTAGTGTCAGCTGGCTACACCTTC. Its protein is CASSLVSAGYTF.